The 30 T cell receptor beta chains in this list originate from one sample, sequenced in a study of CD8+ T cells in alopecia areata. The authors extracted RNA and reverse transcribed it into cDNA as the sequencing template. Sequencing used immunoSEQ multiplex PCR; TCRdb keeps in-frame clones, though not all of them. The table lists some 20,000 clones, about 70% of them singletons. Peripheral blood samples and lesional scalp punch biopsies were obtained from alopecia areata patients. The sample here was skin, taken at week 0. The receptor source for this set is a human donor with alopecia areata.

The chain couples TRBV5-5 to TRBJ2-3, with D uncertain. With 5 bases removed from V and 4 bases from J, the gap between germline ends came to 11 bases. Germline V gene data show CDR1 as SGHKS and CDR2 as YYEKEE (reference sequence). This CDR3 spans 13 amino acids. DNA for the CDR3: TGTGCCAGCAGACCAAACACCCCAGATACGCAGTATTTT. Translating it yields CASRPNTPDTQYF.

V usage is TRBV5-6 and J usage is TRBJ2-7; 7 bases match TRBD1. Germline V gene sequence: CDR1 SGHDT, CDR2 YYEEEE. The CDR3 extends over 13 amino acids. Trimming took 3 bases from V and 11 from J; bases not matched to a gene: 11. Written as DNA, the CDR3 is TGTGCCAGCAGCTCCGACTTCCGGGACAGCGAGTACTTC. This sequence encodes CASSSDFRDSEYF.

The CDR3 here is CASSLWQNTEAFF. CDR3 nucleotides: TGTGCCAGCAGCTTGTGGCAGAACACTGAAGCTTTCTTT. The chain links TRBV7-9 to TRBJ1-1; D unclear. CDR3 length: 13 amino acids. Germline-derived CDR1 and CDR2 are SEHNR and FQNEAQ (reference sequence). The V and J ends lost 3 bases and 1 base respectively, with 6 bases between them.

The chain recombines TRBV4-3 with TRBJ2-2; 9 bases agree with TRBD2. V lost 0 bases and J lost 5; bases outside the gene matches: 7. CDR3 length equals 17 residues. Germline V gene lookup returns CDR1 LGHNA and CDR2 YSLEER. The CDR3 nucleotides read TGCGCCAGCAGCCAAGATCTGCGCGGGGGGGTGACCGGGGAGCTGTTTTTT. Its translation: CASSQDLRGGVTGELFF.

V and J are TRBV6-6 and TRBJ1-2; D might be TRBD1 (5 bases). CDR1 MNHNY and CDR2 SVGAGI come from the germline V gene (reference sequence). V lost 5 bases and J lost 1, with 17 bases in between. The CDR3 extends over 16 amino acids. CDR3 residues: CASSQSGGSFNYGYTF. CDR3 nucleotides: TGTGCCAGCAGTCAAAGTGGGGGTTCCTTTAACTATGGCTACACCTTC.

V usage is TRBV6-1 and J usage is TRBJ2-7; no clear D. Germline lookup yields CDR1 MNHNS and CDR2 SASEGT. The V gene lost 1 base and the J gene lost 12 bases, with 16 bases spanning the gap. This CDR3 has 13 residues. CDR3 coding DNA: TGTGCCAGCAGTGAAGTTCCGCTGGAGATCGTGTACTTC. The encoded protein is CASSEVPLEIVYF.

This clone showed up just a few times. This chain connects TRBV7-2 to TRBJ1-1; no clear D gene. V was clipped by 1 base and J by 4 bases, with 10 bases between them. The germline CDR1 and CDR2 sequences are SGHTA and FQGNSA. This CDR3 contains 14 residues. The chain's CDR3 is CASSLGVGITEAFF. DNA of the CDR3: TGTGCCAGCAGCTTAGGAGTGGGGATCACTGAAGCTTTCTTT.

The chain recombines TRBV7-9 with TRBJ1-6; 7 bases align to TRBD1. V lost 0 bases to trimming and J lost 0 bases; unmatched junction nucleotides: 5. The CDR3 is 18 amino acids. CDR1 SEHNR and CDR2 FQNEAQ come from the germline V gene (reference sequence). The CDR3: CASSLAGTASSYNSPLHF. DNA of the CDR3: TGTGCCAGCAGCTTAGCCGGGACAGCCAGCTCCTATAATTCACCCCTCCACTTT.

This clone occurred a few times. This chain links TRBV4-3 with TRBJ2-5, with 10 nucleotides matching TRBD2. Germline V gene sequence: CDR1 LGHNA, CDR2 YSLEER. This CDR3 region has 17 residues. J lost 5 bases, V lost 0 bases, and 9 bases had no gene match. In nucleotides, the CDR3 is TGCGCCAGCAGCCAAGATCCCAGCGGGGGGGCTTGGGAGACCCAGTACTTC. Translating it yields CASSQDPSGGAWETQYF.

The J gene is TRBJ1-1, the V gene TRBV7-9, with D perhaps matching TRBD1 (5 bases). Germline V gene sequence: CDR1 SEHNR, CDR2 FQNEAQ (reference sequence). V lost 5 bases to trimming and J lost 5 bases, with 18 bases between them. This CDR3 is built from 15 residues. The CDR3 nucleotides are TGTGCCAGCAGCCCGCCGGGCAGGGTAAGGACTGAAGCTTTCTTT. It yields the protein CASSPPGRVRTEAFF.

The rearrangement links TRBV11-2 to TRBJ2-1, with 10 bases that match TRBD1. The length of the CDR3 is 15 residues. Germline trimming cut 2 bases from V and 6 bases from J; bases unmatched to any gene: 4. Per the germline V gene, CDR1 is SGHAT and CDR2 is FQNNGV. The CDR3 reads CASSLFRDRGNEQFF. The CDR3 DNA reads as TGTGCCAGCAGCTTATTTCGGGACAGGGGCAATGAGCAGTTCTTC.

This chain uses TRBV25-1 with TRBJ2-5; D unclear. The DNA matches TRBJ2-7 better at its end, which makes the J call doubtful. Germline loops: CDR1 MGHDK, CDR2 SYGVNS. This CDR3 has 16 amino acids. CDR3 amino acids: CASSESVVRSPYEQYF. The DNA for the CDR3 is TGTGCCAGCAGTGAATCGGTCGTTCGAAGCCCTTACGAGCAGTACTTC.

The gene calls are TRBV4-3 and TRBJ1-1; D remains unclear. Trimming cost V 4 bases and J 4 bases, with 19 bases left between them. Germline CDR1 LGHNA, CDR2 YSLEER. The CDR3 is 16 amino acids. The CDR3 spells CASSPLLAWTATEAFF. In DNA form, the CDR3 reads TGCGCCAGCAGCCCCCTTTTAGCCTGGACGGCCACTGAAGCTTTCTTT.

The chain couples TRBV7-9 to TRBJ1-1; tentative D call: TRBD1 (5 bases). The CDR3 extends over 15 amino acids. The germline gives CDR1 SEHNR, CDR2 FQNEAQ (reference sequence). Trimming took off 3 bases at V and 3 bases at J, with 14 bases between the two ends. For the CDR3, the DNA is TGTGCCAGCAGCTTTAACGGCAGGGTAGACACTGAAGCTTTCTTT. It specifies CASSFNGRVDTEAFF.

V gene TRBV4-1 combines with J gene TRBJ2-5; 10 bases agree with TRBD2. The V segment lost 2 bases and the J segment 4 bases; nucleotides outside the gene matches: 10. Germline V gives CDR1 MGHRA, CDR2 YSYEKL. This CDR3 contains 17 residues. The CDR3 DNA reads TGCGCCAGCAGCCAACATGGACTAGCGGCCCTCGGAGAGACCCAGTACTTC. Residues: CASSQHGLAALGETQYF.

The CDR3 reads CASSYSKRVNGYTF. The CDR3, as DNA: TGTGCCAGCAGTTACTCGAAGAGGGTAAATGGCTACACCTTC. The rearrangement uses TRBV6-6 and TRBJ1-2; D is unresolved. In germline, CDR1 is MNHNY, CDR2 SVGAGI (reference sequence). Trimming shortened V by 0 bases and J by 6 bases, and 11 bases separated the two germline ends. CDR3 size: 14 residues.

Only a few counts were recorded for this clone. DNA for the CDR3: TGTGCCAGCAGCCCCCGGGGACATATCCTAGATACGCAGTATTTT. Translated, it gives CASSPRGHILDTQYF. V usage is TRBV6-6 and J usage is TRBJ2-3, with a weak D call TRBD1 (6 bases). There are 15 residues in the CDR3. Germline V gene data show CDR1 as MNHNY and CDR2 as SVGAGI (reference sequence). The V end lost 6 bases, the J end lost 5 bases, and 18 bases lay between the germline ends.

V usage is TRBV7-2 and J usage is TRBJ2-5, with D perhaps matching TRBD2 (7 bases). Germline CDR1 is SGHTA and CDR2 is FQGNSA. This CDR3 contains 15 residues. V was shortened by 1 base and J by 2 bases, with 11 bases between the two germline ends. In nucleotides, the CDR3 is TGTGCCAGCAGCTTAGGGCGGGGGCGGCAAGAGACCCAGTACTTC. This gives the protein CASSLGRGRQETQYF.

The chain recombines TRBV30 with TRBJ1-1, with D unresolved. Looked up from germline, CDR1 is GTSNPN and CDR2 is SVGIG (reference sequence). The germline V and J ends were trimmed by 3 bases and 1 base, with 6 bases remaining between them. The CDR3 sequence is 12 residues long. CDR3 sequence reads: CAWRIGNTEAFF. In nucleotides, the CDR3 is TGTGCCTGGAGGATTGGGAACACTGAAGCTTTCTTT.

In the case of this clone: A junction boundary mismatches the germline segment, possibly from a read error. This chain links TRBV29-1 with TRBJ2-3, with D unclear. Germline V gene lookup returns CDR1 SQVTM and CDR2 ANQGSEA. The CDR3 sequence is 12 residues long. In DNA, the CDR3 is TGCAGCGCTCTAACGAGCACGGATACGCAGTATTTT. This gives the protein CSALTSTDTQYF.

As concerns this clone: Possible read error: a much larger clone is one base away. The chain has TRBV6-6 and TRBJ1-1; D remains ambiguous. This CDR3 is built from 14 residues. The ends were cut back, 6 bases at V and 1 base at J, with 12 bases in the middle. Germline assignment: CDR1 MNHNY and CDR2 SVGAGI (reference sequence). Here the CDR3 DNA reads TGTGCCAGCAGGACCCCCCACTCGAACACTGAAGCTTTCTTT. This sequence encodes CASRTPHSNTEAFF.

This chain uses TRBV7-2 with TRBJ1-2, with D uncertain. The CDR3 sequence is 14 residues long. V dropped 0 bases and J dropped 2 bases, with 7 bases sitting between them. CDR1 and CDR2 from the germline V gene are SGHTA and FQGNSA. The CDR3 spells CASSLAAANYGYTF. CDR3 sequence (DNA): TGTGCCAGCAGCTTAGCGGCCGCAAACTATGGCTACACCTTC.

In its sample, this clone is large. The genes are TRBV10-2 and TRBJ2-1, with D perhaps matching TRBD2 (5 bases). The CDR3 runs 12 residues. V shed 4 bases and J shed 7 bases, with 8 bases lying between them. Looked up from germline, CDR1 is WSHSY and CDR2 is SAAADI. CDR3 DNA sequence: TGCGCCAGCAGTGTCCCGGGAAATGAGCAGTTCTTC. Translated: CASSVPGNEQFF.

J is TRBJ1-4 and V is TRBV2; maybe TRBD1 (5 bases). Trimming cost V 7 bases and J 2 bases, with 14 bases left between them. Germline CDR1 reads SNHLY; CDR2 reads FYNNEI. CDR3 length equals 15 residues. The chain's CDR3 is CASNLGATTNEKLFF. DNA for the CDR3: TGTGCCAGCAACCTTGGGGCTACGACTAATGAAAAACTGTTTTTT.

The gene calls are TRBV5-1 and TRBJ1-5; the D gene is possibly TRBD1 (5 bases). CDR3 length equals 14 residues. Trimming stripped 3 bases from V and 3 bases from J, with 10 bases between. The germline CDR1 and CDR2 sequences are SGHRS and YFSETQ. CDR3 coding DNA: TGCGCCAGCAGCTACGACAGTAACAATCAGCCCCAGCATTTT. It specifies CASSYDSNNQPQHF. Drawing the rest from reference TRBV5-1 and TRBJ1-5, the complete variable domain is KAGVTQTPRYLIKTRGQQVTLSCSPISGHRSVSWYQQTPGQGLQFLFEYFSETQRNKGNFPGRFSGRQFSNSRSEMNVSTLELGDSALYLCASSYDSNNQPQHFGDGTRLSIL.

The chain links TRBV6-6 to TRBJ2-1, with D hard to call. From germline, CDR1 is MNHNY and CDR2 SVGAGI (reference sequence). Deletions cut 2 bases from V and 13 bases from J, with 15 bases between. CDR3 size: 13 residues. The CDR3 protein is CASSYPDRGRQFF. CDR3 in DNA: TGTGCCAGCAGTTACCCGGACCGCGGTCGTCAGTTCTTC.

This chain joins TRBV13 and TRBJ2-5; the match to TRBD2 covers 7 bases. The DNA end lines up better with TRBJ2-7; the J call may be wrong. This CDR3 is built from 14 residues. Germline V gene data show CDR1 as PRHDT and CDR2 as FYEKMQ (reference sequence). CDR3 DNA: TGTGCCAGCAGCCAAGAGGCCAGGGAGGGCGAGCAGTACTTC. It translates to CASSQEAREGEQYF.

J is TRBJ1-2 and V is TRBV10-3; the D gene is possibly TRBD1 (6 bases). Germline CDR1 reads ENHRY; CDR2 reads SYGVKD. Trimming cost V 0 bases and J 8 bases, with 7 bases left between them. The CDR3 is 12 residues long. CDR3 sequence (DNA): TGTGCCATCAGTGAGTCGGGGGGCGGCTACACCTTC. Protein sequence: CAISESGGGYTF.

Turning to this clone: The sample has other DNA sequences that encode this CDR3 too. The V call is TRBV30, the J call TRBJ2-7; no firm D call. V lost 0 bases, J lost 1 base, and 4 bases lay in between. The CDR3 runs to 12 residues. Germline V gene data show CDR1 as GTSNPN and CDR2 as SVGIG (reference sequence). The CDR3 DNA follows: TGTGCCTGGAGTGTAACGTCCTACGAGCAGTACTTC. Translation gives CAWSVTSYEQYF.

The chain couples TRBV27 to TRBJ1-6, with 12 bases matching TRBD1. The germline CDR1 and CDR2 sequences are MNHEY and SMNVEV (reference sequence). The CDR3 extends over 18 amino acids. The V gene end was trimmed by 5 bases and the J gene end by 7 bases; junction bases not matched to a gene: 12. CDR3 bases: TGTGCCAGCAGTCGGAAGACCGGGACAGGGGGCAAAAATTCACCCCTCCACTTT. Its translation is CASSRKTGTGGKNSPLHF.